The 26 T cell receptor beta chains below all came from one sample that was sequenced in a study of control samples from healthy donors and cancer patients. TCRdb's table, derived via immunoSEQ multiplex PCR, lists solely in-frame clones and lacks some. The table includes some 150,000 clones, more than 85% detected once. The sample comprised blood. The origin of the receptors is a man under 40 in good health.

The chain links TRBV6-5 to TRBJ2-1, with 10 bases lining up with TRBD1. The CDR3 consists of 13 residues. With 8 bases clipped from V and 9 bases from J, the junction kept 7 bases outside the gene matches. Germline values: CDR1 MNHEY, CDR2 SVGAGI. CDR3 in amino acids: CASSQGQGLEQFF. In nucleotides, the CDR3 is TGTGCCAGCTCTCAGGGACAGGGGCTTGAGCAGTTCTTC.

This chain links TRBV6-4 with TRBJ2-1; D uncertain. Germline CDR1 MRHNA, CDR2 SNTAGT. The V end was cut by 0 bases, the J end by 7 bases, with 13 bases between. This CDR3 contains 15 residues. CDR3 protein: CASSDSGLSGNEQFF. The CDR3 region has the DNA TGTGCCAGCAGTGACTCAGGTCTATCCGGTAATGAGCAGTTCTTC.

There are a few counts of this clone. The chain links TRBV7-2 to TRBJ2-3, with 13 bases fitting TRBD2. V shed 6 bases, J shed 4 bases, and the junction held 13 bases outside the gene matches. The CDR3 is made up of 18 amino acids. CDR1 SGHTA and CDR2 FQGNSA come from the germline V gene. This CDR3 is CASSRKTGLAGDADTQYF. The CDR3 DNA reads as TGTGCCAGCAGTCGCAAGACAGGACTAGCGGGGGATGCAGATACGCAGTATTTT.

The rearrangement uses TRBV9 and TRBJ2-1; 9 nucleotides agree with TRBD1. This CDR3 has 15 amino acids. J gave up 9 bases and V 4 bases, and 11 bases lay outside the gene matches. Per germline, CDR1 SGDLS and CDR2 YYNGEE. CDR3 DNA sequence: TGTGCCAGCAGCCCCTGGGACAGGGAAGAGGGTGAGCAGTTCTTC. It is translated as CASSPWDREEGEQFF.

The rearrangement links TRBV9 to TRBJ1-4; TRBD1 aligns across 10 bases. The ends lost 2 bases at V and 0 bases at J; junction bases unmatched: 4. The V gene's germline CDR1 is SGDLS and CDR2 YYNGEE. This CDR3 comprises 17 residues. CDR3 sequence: CASSVGTGASTNEKLFF. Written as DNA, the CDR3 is TGTGCCAGCAGCGTGGGGACAGGGGCCTCAACTAATGAAAAACTGTTTTTT.

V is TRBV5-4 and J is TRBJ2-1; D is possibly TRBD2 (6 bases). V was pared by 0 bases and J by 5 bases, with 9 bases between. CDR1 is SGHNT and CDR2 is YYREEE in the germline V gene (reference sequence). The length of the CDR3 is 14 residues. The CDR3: CASSLASADNEQFF. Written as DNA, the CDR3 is TGTGCCAGCAGCTTGGCTAGCGCGGACAATGAGCAGTTCTTC.

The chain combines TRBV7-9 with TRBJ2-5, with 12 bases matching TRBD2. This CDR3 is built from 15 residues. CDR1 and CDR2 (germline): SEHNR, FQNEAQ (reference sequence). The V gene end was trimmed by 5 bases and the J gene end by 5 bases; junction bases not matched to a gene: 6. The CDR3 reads CASSAPSGGAETQYF. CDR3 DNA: TGTGCCAGCAGCGCCCCTAGCGGGGGGGCGGAGACCCAGTACTTC. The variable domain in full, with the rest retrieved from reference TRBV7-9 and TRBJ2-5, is DTGVSQNPRHKITKRGQNVTFRCDPISEHNRLYWYRQTLGQGPEFLTYFQNEAQLEKSRLLSDRFSAERPKGSFSTLEIQRTEQGDSAMYLCASSAPSGGAETQYFGPGTRLLVL.

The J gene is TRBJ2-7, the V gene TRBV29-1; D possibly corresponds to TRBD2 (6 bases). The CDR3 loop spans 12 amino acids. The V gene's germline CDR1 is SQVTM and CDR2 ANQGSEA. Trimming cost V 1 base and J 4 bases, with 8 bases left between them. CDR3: CSVEVTSYEQYF. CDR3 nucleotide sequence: TGCAGCGTTGAAGTGACTAGTTACGAGCAGTACTTC.

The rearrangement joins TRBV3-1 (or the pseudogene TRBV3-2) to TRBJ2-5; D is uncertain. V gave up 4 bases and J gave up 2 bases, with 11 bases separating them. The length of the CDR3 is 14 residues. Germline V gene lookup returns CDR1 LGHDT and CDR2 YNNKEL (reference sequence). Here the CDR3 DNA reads TGTGCCAGCAGCCCGGGCGACATACAAGAGACCCAGTACTTC. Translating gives CASSPGDIQETQYF.

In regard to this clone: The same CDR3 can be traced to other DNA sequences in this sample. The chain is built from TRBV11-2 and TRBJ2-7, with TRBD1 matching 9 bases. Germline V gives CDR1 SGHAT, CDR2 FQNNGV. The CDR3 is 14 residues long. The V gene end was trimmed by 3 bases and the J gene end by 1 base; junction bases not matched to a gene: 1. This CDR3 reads CASSFGQGSYEQYF. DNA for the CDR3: TGTGCCAGCAGCTTCGGACAGGGGTCCTACGAGCAGTACTTC.

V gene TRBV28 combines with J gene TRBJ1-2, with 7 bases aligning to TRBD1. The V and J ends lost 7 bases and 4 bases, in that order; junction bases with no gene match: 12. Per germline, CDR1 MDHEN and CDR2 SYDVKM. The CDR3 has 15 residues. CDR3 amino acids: CASNPLRDSLYGYTF. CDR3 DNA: TGTGCCAGCAACCCCCTCCGGGACAGTCTCTATGGCTACACCTTC.

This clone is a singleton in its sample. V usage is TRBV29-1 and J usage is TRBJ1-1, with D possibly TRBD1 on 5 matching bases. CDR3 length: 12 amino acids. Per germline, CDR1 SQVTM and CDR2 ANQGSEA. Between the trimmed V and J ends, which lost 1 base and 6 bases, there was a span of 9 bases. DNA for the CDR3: TGCAGCGTTGAAGGGGGGAGAGCTGAAGCTTTCTTT. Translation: CSVEGGRAEAFF.

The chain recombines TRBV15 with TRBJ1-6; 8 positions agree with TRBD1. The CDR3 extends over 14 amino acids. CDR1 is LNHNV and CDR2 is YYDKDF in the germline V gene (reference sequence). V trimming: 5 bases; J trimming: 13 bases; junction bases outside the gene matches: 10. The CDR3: CATSSRTGWGPLHF. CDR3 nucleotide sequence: TGTGCCACCAGCTCCCGGACAGGGTGGGGGCCCCTCCACTTT.

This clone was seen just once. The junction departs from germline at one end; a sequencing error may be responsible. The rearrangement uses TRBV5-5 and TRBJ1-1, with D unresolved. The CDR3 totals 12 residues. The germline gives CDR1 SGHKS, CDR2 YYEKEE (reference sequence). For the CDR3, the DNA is TGTGCCAGCAGCTTGGCCGACGGTCCCCCGAACTTT. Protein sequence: CASSLADGPPNF.

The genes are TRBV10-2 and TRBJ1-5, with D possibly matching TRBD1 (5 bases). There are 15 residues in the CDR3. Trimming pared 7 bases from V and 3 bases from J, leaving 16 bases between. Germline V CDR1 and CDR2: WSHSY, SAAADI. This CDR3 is CASTPSGGDNQPQHF. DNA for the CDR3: TGCGCCAGCACACCGTCCGGGGGGGACAATCAGCCCCAGCATTTT.

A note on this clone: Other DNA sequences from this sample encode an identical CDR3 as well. The CDR3 region has the DNA TGTGCCAGCAGCACAGGTGGCTATGGCTACACCTTC. It codes for CASSTGGYGYTF. The chain couples TRBV12-3 or TRBV12-4 to TRBJ1-2, with TRBD1 as a possible D gene (5 bases). The germline V and J ends were trimmed by 6 bases and 4 bases, with 9 bases remaining between them. CDR3 length: 12 residues.

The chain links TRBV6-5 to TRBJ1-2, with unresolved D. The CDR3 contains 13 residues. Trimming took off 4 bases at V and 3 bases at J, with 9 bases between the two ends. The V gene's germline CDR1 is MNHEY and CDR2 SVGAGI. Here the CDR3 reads CASSSSTDYGYTF. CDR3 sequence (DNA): TGTGCCAGCAGTTCCTCAACAGACTATGGCTACACCTTC.

The CDR3 DNA is TGTGCCAGCAGCGGTCTAGCGGGGCTGCCCGGGGAGCTGTTTTTT. It codes for CASSGLAGLPGELFF. The V gene is TRBV6-5, the J gene TRBJ2-2; TRBD2 agrees at 9 bases. CDR1 MNHEY and CDR2 SVGAGI come from the germline V gene. The trim removed 6 bases at V and 6 bases at J, leaving 8 bases unmatched. CDR3 length: 15 residues.

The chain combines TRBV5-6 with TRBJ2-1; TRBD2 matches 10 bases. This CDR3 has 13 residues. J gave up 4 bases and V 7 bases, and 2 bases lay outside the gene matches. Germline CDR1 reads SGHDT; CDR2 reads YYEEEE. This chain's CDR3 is CASGAGGYNEQFF. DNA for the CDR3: TGTGCCAGCGGAGCGGGGGGGTACAATGAGCAGTTCTTC. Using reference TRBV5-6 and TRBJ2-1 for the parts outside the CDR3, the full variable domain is DAGVTQSPTHLIKTRGQQVTLRCSPKSGHDTVSWYQQALGQGPQFIFQYYEEEERQRGNFPDRFSGHQFPNYSSELNVNALLLGDSALYLCASGAGGYNEQFFGPGTRLTVL.

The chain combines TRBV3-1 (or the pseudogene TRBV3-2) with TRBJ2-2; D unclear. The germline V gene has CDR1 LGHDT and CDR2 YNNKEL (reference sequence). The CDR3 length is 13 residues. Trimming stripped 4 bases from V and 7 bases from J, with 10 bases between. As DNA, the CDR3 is TGTGCCAGCAGCCTTCTGATCCTCGGGGAGCTGTTTTTT. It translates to CASSLLILGELFF.

CDR3: CASTLRGGAQHF. The DNA for the CDR3 is TGTGCCAGCACCTTGCGAGGGGGAGCCCAGCATTTT. The V and J genes are TRBV12-3 or TRBV12-4 and TRBJ1-5; weak D call: TRBD1 (6 bases). Trimming took off 7 bases at V and 11 bases at J, with 15 bases between the two ends. The CDR3 is made up of 12 amino acids.

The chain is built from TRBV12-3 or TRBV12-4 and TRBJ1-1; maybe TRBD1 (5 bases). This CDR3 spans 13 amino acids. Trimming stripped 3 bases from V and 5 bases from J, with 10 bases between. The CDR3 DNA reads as TGTGCCAGCAGTTTGAACGGGGGAACTGAAGCTTTCTTT. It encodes CASSLNGGTEAFF.

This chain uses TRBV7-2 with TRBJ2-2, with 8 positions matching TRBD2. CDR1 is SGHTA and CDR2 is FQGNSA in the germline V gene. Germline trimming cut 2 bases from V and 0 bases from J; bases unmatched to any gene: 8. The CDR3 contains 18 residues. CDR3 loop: CASSLRSGGGTNTGELFF. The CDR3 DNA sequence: TGTGCCAGCAGCTTAAGGTCTGGCGGGGGGACGAACACCGGGGAGCTGTTTTTT.

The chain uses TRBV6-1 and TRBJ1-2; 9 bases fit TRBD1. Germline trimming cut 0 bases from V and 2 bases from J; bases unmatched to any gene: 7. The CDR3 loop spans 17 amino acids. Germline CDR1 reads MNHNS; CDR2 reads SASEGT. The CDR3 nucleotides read TGTGCCAGCAGTGAAGCGAGGGACAGGGTTAAAAACTATGGCTACACCTTC. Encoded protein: CASSEARDRVKNYGYTF.

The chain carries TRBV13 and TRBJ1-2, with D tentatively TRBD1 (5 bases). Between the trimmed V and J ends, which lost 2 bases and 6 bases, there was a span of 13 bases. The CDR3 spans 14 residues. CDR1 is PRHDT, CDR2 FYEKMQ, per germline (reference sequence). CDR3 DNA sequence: TGTGCCAGCAGCTTAAGAGGGACGGAACATGGCTACACCTTC. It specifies CASSLRGTEHGYTF.

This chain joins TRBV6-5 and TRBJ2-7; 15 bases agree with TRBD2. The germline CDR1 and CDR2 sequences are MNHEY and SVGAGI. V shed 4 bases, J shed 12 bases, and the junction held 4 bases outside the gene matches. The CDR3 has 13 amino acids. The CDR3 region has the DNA TGTGCCAGCAGTTGGACTAGCGGGGGGGCCGTGTACTTC. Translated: CASSWTSGGAVYF.